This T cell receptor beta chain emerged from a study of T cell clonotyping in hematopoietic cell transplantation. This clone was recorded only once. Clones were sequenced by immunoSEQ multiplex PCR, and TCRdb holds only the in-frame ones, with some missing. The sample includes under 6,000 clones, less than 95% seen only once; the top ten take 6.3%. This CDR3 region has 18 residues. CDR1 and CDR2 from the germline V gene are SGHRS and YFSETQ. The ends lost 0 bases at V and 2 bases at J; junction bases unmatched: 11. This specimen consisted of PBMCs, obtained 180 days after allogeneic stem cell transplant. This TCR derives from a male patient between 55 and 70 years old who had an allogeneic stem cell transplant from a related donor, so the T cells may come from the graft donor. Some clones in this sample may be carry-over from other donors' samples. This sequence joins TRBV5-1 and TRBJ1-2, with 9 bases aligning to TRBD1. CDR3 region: CASSLGEPGQGANYGYTF. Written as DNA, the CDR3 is TGCGCCAGCAGCTTGGGGGAACCGGGACAGGGAGCCAACTATGGCTACACCTTC.